The 24 T cell receptor beta chains below all came from one sample that was sequenced in a study of shared clonotypes between healthy human individuals. Sequencing used immunoSEQ multiplex PCR; TCRdb keeps in-frame clones, though not all of them. This sample has about 2.3 million clones, with 85% to 95% found just once. The sample was naive CD4+ T cells from PBMCs. Subset in this sample: CD45RA+ positively selected. Source of these receptors: a man younger than 35 in good health. Some clones in this sample may be carry-over from other donors' samples.

The chain is built from TRBV10-3 and TRBJ1-5; D is unresolved. Trimming took off 0 bases at V and 16 bases at J, with 16 bases between the two ends. The CDR3 covers 13 residues. CDR1 is ENHRY and CDR2 is SYGVKD in the germline V gene. The DNA of the CDR3 is TGTGCCATCAGTGAGTCTTTTTATTTGGGCCACCATTTT. Translation: CAISESFYLGHHF.

The J gene is TRBJ2-5, the V gene TRBV5-1; 7 bases are a match to TRBD1. CDR1 SGHRS and CDR2 YFSETQ come from the germline V gene. This CDR3 is 15 amino acids long. The V and J ends lost 4 bases and 0 bases, in that order; junction bases with no gene match: 6. This CDR3 reads CASSARDSYQETQYF. The CDR3 DNA reads TGCGCCAGCAGCGCCAGGGACAGCTACCAAGAGACCCAGTACTTC.

The rearrangement uses TRBV6-1 and TRBJ2-3; TRBD1 might be the D (6 bases). Germline CDR1 and CDR2: MNHNS and SASEGT. This CDR3 comprises 14 residues. V was shortened by 10 bases and J by 2 bases, with 16 bases between the two germline ends. The chain's CDR3 is CAISFGQHTDTQYF. The CDR3 DNA reads TGTGCCATCTCATTCGGACAGCACACAGATACGCAGTATTTT.

The chain links TRBV9 to TRBJ2-6; no reliable D call. This CDR3 has 16 residues. Germline CDR1 is SGDLS and CDR2 is YYNGEE. Trimming took 1 base from V and 0 from J, leaving 8 bases between them. The CDR3 sequence is CASSVFSPSGANVLTF. The CDR3 DNA follows: TGTGCCAGCAGCGTATTTTCTCCCTCTGGGGCCAACGTCCTGACTTTC.

This sequence joins TRBV6-1 and TRBJ2-4; TRBD2 might be the D (6 bases). The V end lost 1 base, the J end lost 1 base, and 17 bases lay between the germline ends. Germline lookup yields CDR1 MNHNS and CDR2 SASEGT. The CDR3 is 18 amino acids. As DNA, the CDR3 is TGTGCCAGCAGTGAAGTCCCCCTCACGGGAGTGGCCAAAAACATTCAGTACTTC. It is translated as CASSEVPLTGVAKNIQYF.

The CDR3 reads CASSSPGDYPSYEQYF. The CDR3, as DNA: TGTGCCAGCAGTTCACCCGGGGACTATCCCTCCTACGAGCAGTACTTC. The chain combines TRBV28 with TRBJ2-7, with 7 bases lining up with TRBD2. The CDR3 loop spans 16 amino acids. The junction had 9 bases not matched to a gene; V was cut back by 4 bases and J by 0 bases. From germline, CDR1 is MDHEN and CDR2 SYDVKM.

This rearrangement joins TRBV7-6 to TRBJ2-7; D is possibly TRBD1 or TRBD2 (5 bases each). The CDR3 has 16 residues. In germline, CDR1 is SGHVS, CDR2 FNYEAQ. V was trimmed by 5 bases and J by 2 bases, leaving 19 bases between them. The CDR3 DNA reads TGTGCCAGCAGCGCCACCGGTAGGGACCGCACCTACGAGCAGTACTTC. Protein product: CASSATGRDRTYEQYF.

V and J are TRBV6-1 and TRBJ1-5; D not resolved. CDR3 length equals 12 residues. Trimming left V 6 bases short and J 4 bases short, with 7 bases between. Germline CDR1 is MNHNS and CDR2 is SASEGT. The CDR3 DNA reads TGTGCCAGCAGCGGAAGAAATCAGCCCCAGCATTTT. Translation gives CASSGRNQPQHF.

The rearrangement joins TRBV7-8 to TRBJ2-7; 12 nucleotides align to TRBD2. The CDR3 has 17 residues. The germline V gene encodes CDR1 SGHVS and CDR2 FQNEAQ. With 1 base clipped from V and 5 bases from J, the junction kept 9 bases outside the gene matches. The CDR3 loop is CASSLVSLAGGPHEQYF. CDR3 DNA: TGTGCCAGCAGCTTAGTGAGCCTAGCGGGAGGGCCTCACGAGCAGTACTTC.

This chain uses TRBV7-9 with TRBJ2-3, with TRBD2 identical over 10 bases. V dropped 5 bases and J dropped 7; count of bases not matched to a gene: 18. From germline, CDR1 is SEHNR and CDR2 FQNEAQ (reference sequence). The CDR3 covers 18 residues. The CDR3 DNA follows: TGTGCCAGCAGCCCCTTAGTTAGTCGAGCGGGAGGGTCAAATACGCAGTATTTT. Translated, it gives CASSPLVSRAGGSNTQYF.

The chain joins TRBV18 to TRBJ2-7; D might be TRBD1 or TRBD2, each matching 5 bases. With 0 bases removed from V and 5 bases from J, the gap between germline ends came to 17 bases. The CDR3 covers 16 residues. Germline lookup yields CDR1 KGHSH and CDR2 LQKENI. The CDR3 coding sequence is TGTGCCAGCTCACCACCGGGACGGGAATCGGGCCACGAGCAGTACTTC. Protein sequence: CASSPPGRESGHEQYF. The full variable domain, in which reference TRBV18 and TRBJ2-7 provide the parts outside the CDR3, is NAGVMQNPRHLVRRRGQEARLRCSPMKGHSHVYWYRQLPEEGLKFMVYLQKENIIDESGMPKERFSAEFPKEGPSILRIQQVVRGDSAAYFCASSPPGRESGHEQYFGPGTRLTVT.

This chain links TRBV11-3 with TRBJ1-1, with D possibly TRBD1 on 5 matching bases. Germline CDR1 and CDR2: SGHNT and YENEEA. This CDR3 comprises 13 residues. V lost 1 base to trimming and J lost 7 bases, with 10 bases between them. The CDR3, as DNA: TGTGCCAGCAGCTTAGTTGGTGACAGTGAAGCTTTCTTT. This gives the protein CASSLVGDSEAFF.

To note about this clone: Other DNA sequences from this sample encode an identical CDR3 as well. The gene calls are TRBV5-1 and TRBJ2-3; 11 bases agree with TRBD1. The trim removed 3 bases at V and 4 bases at J, leaving 1 base unmatched. The CDR3 is 14 amino acids. Germline CDR1 reads SGHRS; CDR2 reads YFSETQ. The CDR3 here is CASSWDRGADTQYF. The CDR3 region has the DNA TGCGCCAGCAGCTGGGACAGGGGGGCAGATACGCAGTATTTT.

The V gene is TRBV6-1, the J gene TRBJ1-3; D is ambiguous. V was cut by 5 bases and J by 2 bases, with 13 bases left in between. This CDR3 is 15 amino acids long. Germline CDR1 reads MNHNS; CDR2 reads SASEGT. The CDR3: CASSLLTGPGNTIYF. The CDR3 coding sequence is TGTGCCAGCAGTCTTCTCACTGGGCCTGGAAACACCATATATTTT.

The chain joins TRBV9 to TRBJ2-5, with D tentatively TRBD2 (5 bases). V was pared by 0 bases and J by 6 bases, with 12 bases between. The V gene's germline CDR1 is SGDLS and CDR2 YYNGEE. This CDR3 is built from 14 residues. CDR3 nucleotides: TGTGCCAGCAGCGTAGGAGGGTATGCACAGACCCAGTACTTC. This gives the protein CASSVGGYAQTQYF.

J is TRBJ1-1 and V is TRBV29-1; possible D gene TRBD1, 6 bases. Deletions cut 6 bases from V and 1 base from J, with 12 bases between. The CDR3 sequence is 13 residues long. In germline, CDR1 is SQVTM, CDR2 ANQGSEA. CDR3 sequence reads: CSVGDIENTEAFF. CDR3 DNA: TGCAGCGTAGGGGACATCGAGAACACTGAAGCTTTCTTT.

This chain connects TRBV5-1 to TRBJ2-1, with D unclear. Germline V gene data show CDR1 as SGHRS and CDR2 as YFSETQ. This CDR3 is 12 amino acids long. Deletions cut 5 bases from V and 2 bases from J, with 5 bases between. CDR3 nucleotide sequence: TGCGCCAGCAGTCAAGCCTACAATGAGCAGTTCTTC. This encodes CASSQAYNEQFF.

V gene TRBV7-9 combines with J gene TRBJ2-5; 13 positions match TRBD2. The germline gives CDR1 SEHNR, CDR2 FQNEAQ (reference sequence). V lost 5 bases and J lost 5; bases outside the gene matches: 14. This CDR3 contains 18 residues. The CDR3 region has the DNA TGTGCCAGCAGCCATACTAGCGGGAGGGCCCGTGGTGACGAGACCCAGTACTTC. Its translation: CASSHTSGRARGDETQYF.

This chain connects TRBV7-7 to TRBJ2-5, with 9 positions matching TRBD2. This CDR3 spans 15 amino acids. The trim removed 1 base at V and 5 bases at J, leaving 5 bases unmatched. CDR1 is SSHAT and CDR2 is FNYEAQ in the germline V gene (reference sequence). This chain's CDR3 is CASSLGTSEMETQYF. In DNA, the CDR3 is TGTGCCAGCAGCTTAGGGACTAGCGAGATGGAGACCCAGTACTTC.

The V and J genes are TRBV5-1 and TRBJ2-7; tentative D call: TRBD2 (5 bases). The CDR3 spans 15 residues. V was trimmed by 4 bases and J by 5 bases, leaving 19 bases between them. The V gene's germline CDR1 is SGHRS and CDR2 YFSETQ. As DNA, the CDR3 is TGCGCCAGCAGCCCAGACCGGGGTGGCCCAAACGAGCAGTACTTC. Its protein is CASSPDRGGPNEQYF.

The chain couples TRBV9 to TRBJ2-7; the D call may be TRBD1 or TRBD2 (5 bases each). The CDR3 sequence is 14 residues long. Germline-derived CDR1 and CDR2 are SGDLS and YYNGEE. V lost 0 bases, J lost 5 bases, and 12 bases lay in between. CDR3 sequence: CASSVGGAQNEQYF. The CDR3 DNA is TGTGCCAGCAGCGTAGGAGGGGCACAAAACGAGCAGTACTTC.

In the case of this clone: Other DNA sequences in the sample encode the same CDR3. The chain carries TRBV19 and TRBJ2-5; 7 nucleotides match TRBD2. Germline trimming cut 1 base from V and 4 bases from J; bases unmatched to any gene: 0. The CDR3 extends over 13 amino acids. Per germline, CDR1 LNHDA and CDR2 SQIVND (reference sequence). The CDR3 bases are TGTGCCAGTAGTATAGTAGCGGGAGAGACCCAGTACTTC. Translation gives CASSIVAGETQYF.

The rearrangement joins TRBV7-2 to TRBJ2-1, with 8 bases fitting TRBD2. The V segment lost 6 bases and the J segment 6 bases; nucleotides outside the gene matches: 16. CDR1 is SGHTA, CDR2 FQGNSA, per germline. This CDR3 contains 17 residues. The CDR3 sequence: CASSSGLDPTLINEQFF. CDR3 bases: TGTGCCAGCAGTTCGGGACTAGACCCAACCCTAATCAATGAGCAGTTCTTC.

The chain has TRBV30 and TRBJ2-2, with unresolved D. V was shortened by 1 base and J by 0 bases, with 3 bases between the two germline ends. There are 13 residues in the CDR3. CDR1 GTSNPN and CDR2 SVGIG come from the germline V gene (reference sequence). CDR3 protein: CAWSDTNTGELFF. The DNA for the CDR3 is TGTGCCTGGAGTGATACGAACACCGGGGAGCTGTTTTTT. The full variable domain, in which reference TRBV30 and TRBJ2-2 provide the parts outside the CDR3, is SQTIHQWPATLVQPVGSPLSLECTVEGTSNPNLYWYRQAAGRGLQLLFYSVGIGQISSEVPQNLSASRPQDRQFILSSKKLLLSDSGFYLCAWSDTNTGELFFGEGSRLTVL.